This T cell receptor beta chain comes out of a study of blood T cell repertoires in COVID-19. Clones were sequenced by immunoSEQ multiplex PCR, and TCRdb holds only the in-frame ones, with some missing. The repertoire holds 300,000 to 400,000 clones, 70% to 90% seen once, with about 2.5% in the top ten. The CDR3 spans 17 residues. Germline loops: CDR1 SGHRS, CDR2 YFSETQ. Losses at the gene ends were 0 bases for V and 4 bases for J; bases not matched to a gene: 7. The genes are TRBV5-1 and TRBJ2-6, with 7 nucleotides matching TRBD1. This TCR came from a woman aged 55-70 years with COVID-19, enrolled during active disease. Sequences were obtained from peripheral blood. The CDR3 nucleotides are TGCGCCAGCAGCTTGGGGACAGGCGGGCTCGGGGCCAACGTCCTGACTTTC. It specifies CASSLGTGGLGANVLTF.